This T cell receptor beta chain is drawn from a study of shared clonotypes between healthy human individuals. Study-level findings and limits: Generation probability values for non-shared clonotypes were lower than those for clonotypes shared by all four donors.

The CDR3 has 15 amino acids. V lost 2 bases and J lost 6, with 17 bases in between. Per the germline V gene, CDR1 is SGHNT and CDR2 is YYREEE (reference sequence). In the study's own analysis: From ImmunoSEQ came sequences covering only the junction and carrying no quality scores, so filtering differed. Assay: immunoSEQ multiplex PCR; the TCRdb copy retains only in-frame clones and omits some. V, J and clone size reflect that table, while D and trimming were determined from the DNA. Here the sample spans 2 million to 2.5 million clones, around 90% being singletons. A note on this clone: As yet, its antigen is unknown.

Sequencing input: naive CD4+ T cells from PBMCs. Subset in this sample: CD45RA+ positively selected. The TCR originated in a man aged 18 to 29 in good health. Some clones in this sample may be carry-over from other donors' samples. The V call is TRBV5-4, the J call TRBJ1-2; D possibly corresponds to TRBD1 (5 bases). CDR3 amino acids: CASSLRTGGKDGYTF. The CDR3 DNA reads TGTGCCAGCAGCTTACGTACAGGAGGAAAGGATGGCTACACCTTC.